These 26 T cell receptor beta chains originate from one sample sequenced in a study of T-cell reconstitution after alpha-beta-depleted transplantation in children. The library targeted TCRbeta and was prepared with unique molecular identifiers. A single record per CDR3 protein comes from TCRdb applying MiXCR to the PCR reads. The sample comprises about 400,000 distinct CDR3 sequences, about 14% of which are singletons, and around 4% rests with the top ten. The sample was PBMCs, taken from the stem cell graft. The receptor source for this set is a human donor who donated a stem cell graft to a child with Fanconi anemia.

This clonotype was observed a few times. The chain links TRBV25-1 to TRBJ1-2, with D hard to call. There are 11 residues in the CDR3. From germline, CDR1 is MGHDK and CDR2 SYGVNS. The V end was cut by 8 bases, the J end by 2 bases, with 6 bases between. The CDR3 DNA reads TGTGCCAGCGCGACAAACTATGGCTACACCTTC. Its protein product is CASATNYGYTF.

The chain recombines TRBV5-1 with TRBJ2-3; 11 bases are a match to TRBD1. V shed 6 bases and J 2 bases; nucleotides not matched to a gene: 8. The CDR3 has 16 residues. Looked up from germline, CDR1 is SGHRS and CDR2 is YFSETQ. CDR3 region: CASTAEGQGDTDTQYF. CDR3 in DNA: TGCGCCAGCACAGCGGAGGGACAGGGGGACACAGATACGCAGTATTTT.

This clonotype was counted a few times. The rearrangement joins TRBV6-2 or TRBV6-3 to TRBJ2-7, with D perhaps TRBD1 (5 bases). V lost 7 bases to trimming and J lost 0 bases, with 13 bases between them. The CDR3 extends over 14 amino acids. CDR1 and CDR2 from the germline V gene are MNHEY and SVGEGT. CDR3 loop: CASTITGFSYEQYF. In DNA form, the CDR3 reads TGTGCCAGCACCATTACAGGATTCTCCTACGAGCAGTACTTC.

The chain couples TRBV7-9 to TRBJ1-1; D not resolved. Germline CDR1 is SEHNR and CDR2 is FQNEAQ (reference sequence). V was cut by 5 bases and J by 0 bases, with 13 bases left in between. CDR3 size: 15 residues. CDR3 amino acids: CASSPSSPLNTEAFF. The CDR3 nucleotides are TGTGCCAGCAGCCCCAGTTCACCCCTGAACACTGAAGCTTTCTTT.

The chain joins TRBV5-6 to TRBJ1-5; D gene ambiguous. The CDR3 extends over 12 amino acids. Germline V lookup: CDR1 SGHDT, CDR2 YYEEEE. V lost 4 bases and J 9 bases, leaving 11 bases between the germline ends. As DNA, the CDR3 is TGTGCCAGCAGCCCCGGAAATGGGCCCCAGCATTTT. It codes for CASSPGNGPQHF.

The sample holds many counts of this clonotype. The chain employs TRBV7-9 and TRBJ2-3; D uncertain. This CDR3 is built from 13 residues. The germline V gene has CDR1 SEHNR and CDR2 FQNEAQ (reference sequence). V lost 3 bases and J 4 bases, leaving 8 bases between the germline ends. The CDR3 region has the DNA TGTGCCAGCAGCTTGAGTGGGCCAGATACGCAGTATTTT. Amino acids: CASSLSGPDTQYF. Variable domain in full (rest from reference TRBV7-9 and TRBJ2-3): DTGVSQNPRHKITKRGQNVTFRCDPISEHNRLYWYRQTLGQGPEFLTYFQNEAQLEKSRLLSDRFSAERPKGSFSTLEIQRTEQGDSAMYLCASSLSGPDTQYFGPGTRLTVL.

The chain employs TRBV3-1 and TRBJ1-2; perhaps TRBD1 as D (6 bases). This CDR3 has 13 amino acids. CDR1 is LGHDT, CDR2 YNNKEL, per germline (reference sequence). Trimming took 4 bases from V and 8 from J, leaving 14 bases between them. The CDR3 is CASSPRGGDGYTF. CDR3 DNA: TGTGCCAGCAGCCCCAGGGGTGGGGACGGCTACACCTTC. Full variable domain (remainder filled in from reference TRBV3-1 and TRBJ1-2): DTAVSQTPKYLVTQMGNDKSIKCEQNLGHDTMYWYKQDSKKFLKIMFSYNNKELIINETVPNRFSPKSPDKAHLNLHINSLELGDSAVYFCASSPRGGDGYTFGSGTRLTVV.

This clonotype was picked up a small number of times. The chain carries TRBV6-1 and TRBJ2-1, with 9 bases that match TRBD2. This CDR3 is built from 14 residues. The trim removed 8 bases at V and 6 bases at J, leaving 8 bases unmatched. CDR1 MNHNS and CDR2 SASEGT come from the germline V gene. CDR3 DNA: TGTGCCAGCTCGGCGGGGGGGCCCAGCAATGAGCAGTTCTTC. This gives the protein CASSAGGPSNEQFF.

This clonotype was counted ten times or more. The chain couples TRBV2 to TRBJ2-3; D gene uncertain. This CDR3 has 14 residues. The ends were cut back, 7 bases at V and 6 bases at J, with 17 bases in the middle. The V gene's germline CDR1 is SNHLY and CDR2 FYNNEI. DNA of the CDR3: TGTGCCAGCACGAACCTCTACCTAATGGATACGCAGTATTTT. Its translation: CASTNLYLMDTQYF.

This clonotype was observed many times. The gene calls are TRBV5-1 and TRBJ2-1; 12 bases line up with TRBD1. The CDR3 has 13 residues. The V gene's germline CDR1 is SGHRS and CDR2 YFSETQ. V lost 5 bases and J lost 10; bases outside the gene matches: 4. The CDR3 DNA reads TGCGCCAGCAGGTCGGGACAGGGGGCAGAGCAGTTCTTC. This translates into CASRSGQGAEQFF.

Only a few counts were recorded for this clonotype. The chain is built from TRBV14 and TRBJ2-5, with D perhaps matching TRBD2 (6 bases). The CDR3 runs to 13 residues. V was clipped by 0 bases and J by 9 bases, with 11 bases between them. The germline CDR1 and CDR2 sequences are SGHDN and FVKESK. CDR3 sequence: CASSQDWRRAQYF. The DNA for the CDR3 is TGTGCCAGCAGCCAAGATTGGAGGAGGGCCCAGTACTTC. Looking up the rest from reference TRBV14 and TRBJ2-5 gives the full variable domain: EAGVTQFPSHSVIEKGQTVTLRCDPISGHDNLYWYRRVMGKEIKFLLHFVKESKQDESGMPNNRFLAERTGGTYSTLKVQPAELEDSGVYFCASSQDWRRAQYFGPGTRLLVL.

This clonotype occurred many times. Written as DNA, the CDR3 is TGCGCCAGCAGCTTGTCAGGGGTCGGCACTGAAGCTTTCTTT. Its translation is CASSLSGVGTEAFF. V gene TRBV5-1 combines with J gene TRBJ1-1, with D possibly TRBD1 on 6 matching bases. Trimming pared 1 base from V and 4 bases from J, leaving 11 bases between. CDR1 and CDR2 (germline): SGHRS, YFSETQ. The CDR3 consists of 14 residues.

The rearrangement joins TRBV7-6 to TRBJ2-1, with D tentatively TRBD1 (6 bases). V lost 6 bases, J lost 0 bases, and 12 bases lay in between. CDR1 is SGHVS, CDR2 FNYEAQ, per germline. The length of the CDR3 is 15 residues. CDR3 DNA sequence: TGTGCCAGCAGTCCAGGGGTAAGCTCCTACAATGAGCAGTTCTTC. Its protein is CASSPGVSSYNEQFF.

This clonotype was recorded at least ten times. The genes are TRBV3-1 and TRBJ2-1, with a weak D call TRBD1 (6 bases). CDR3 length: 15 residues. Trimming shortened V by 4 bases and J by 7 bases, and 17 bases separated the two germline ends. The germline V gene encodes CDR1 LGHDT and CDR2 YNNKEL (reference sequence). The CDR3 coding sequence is TGTGCCAGCAGCCTTAATCAGGGGAAGGGGAATGAGCAGTTCTTC. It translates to CASSLNQGKGNEQFF.

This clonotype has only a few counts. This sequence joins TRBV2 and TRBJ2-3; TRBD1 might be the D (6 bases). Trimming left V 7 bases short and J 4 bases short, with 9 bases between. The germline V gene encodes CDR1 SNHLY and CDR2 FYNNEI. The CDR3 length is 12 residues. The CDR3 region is CASNQGPDTQYF. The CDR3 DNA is TGTGCCAGCAATCAGGGGCCAGATACGCAGTATTTT.

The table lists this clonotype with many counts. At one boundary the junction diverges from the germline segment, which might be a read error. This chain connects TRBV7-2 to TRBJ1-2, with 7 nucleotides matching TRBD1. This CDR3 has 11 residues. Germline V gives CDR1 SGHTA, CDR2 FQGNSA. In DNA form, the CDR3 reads TGCGCGCTTCGACAGGGTGGCGGCTACACCTTC. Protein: CALRQGGGYTF.

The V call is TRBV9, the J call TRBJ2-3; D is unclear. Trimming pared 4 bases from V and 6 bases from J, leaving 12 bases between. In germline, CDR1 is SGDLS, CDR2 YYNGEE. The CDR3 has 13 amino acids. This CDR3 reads CASSPPTGDTQYF. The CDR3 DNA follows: TGTGCCAGCAGCCCTCCCACCGGGGATACGCAGTATTTT.

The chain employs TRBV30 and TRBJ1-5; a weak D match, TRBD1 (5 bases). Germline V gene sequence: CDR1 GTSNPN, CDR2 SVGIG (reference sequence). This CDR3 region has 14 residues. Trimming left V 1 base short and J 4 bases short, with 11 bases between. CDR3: CAWSDGGANQPQHF. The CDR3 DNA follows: TGTGCCTGGAGTGACGGAGGGGCGAATCAGCCCCAGCATTTT.

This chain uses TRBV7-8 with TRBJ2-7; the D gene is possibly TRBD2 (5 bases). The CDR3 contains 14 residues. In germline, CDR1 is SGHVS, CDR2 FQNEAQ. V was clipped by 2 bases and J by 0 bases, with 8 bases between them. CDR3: CASSLRRDSYEQYV. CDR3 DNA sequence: TGTGCCAGCAGCTTACGACGGGACTCCTACGAGCAGTACGTC.

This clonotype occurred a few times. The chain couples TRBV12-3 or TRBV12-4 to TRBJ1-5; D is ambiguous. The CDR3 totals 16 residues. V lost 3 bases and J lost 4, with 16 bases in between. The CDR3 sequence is CASSFFPGDGNQPQHF. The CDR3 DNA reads TGTGCCAGCAGTTTTTTCCCCGGTGATGGGAATCAGCCCCAGCATTTT.

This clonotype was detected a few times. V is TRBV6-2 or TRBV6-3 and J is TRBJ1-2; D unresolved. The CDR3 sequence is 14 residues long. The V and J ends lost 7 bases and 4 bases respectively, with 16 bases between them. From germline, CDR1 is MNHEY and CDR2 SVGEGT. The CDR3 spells CASTLAGQSYGYTF. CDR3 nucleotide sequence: TGTGCCAGCACTCTGGCGGGTCAGAGCTATGGCTACACCTTC.

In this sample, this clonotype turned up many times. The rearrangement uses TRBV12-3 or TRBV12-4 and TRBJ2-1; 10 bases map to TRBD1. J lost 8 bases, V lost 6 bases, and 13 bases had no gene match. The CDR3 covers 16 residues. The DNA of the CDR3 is TGTGCCAGCAGGCGAAGACCCGGGACAGGGGTGGATGAGCAGTTCTTC. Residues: CASRRRPGTGVDEQFF.

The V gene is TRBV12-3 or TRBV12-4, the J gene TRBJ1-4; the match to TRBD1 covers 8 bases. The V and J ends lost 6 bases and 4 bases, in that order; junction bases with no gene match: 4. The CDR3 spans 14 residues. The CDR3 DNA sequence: TGTGCCAGCAGGGGGACAGGCCTTAATGAAAAACTGTTTTTT. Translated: CASRGTGLNEKLFF.

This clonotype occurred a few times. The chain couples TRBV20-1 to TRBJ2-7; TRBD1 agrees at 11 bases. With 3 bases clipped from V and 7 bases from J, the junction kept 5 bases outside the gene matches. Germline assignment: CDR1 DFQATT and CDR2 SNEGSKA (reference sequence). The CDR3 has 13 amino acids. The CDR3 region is CSASGQGASEQYF. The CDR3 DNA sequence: TGCAGTGCTAGTGGACAGGGGGCGAGTGAGCAGTACTTC.

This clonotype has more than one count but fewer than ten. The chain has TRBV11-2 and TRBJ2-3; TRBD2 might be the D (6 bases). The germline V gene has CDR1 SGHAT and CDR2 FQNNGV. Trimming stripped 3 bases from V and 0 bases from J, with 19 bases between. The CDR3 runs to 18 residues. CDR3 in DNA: TGTGCCAGCAGCTTCAGGGCCTCGGGAGCGACTAGCACAGATACGCAGTATTTT. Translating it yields CASSFRASGATSTDTQYF.

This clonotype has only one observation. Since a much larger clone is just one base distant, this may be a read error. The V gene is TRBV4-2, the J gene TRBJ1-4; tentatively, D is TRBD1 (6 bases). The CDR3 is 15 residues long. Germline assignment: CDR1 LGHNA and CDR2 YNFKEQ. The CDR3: CASTQVEGVREKLFF. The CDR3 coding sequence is TGTGCCAGCACCCAAGTGGAGGGGGTTCGAGAAAAACTGTTTTTT.